These 28 T cell receptor beta chains came from one sample sequenced in a study of shared T cell receptors in the human thymus. Using immunoSEQ multiplex PCR, the repertoire was profiled, and TCRdb retains in-frame clones only, with some absent. The data hold hundreds of thousands of clones, with approximately 80% observed a single time. The same sample was also used in a study of human thymus T cells.

The sequenced sample consisted of thymocytes. All receptors derive from a boy younger than two with a congenital heart defect.

This rearrangement joins TRBV7-6 to TRBJ2-3, with D possibly matching TRBD2 (6 bases). Trimming removed 4 bases from V and 1 base from J, with 21 bases in between. The CDR3 covers 18 residues. Germline lookup yields CDR1 SGHVS and CDR2 FNYEAQ. The CDR3 DNA follows: TGTGCCAGCAGCTCGGGAGTCCCCAGACGACTGGGCACAGATACGCAGTATTTT. Residues: CASSSGVPRRLGTDTQYF.

This chain links TRBV5-1 with TRBJ1-1; 9 bases are shared with TRBD1. J gave up 3 bases and V 4 bases, and 4 bases lay outside the gene matches. Germline CDR1 reads SGHRS; CDR2 reads YFSETQ. The CDR3 is 14 residues long. Written as DNA, the CDR3 is TGCGCCAGCAGCATCCGGGACAGGGACACTGAAGCTTTCTTT. Protein sequence: CASSIRDRDTEAFF.

The chain has TRBV5-4 and TRBJ2-1; a possible D gene is TRBD2 (5 bases). CDR3 length equals 14 residues. From germline, CDR1 is SGHNT and CDR2 YYREEE (reference sequence). Trimming stripped 3 bases from V and 0 bases from J, with 7 bases between. The CDR3 region has the DNA TGTGCCAGCAGCTCAGCGGACTCCTACAATGAGCAGTTCTTC. The encoded protein is CASSSADSYNEQFF.

The chain carries TRBV6-5 and TRBJ2-7; TRBD1 matches 12 bases. Germline CDR1 and CDR2: MNHEY and SVGAGI. V was pared by 2 bases and J by 4 bases, with 3 bases of the junction left unmatched. This CDR3 is built from 15 residues. CDR3 bases: TGTGCCAGCAGTTACCGGGACAGGGGGCTGTACGAGCAGTACTTC. Protein product: CASSYRDRGLYEQYF.

The rearrangement links TRBV6-5 to TRBJ2-1; 11 bases match TRBD2. The ends lost 7 bases at V and 4 bases at J; junction bases unmatched: 6. The CDR3 contains 15 residues. Germline V gene sequence: CDR1 MNHEY, CDR2 SVGAGI. The CDR3 nucleotides read TGTGCCAGCACCCAAGGGACTAGCGGTTACAATGAGCAGTTCTTC. Residues: CASTQGTSGYNEQFF.

The V call is TRBV27, the J call TRBJ1-2; 7 positions match TRBD1. After removal of 6 bases from V and 8 bases from J, the junction contained 9 bases not matched to a gene. Germline V gene data show CDR1 as MNHEY and CDR2 as SMNVEV (reference sequence). The CDR3 totals 13 residues. The CDR3: CASSRPTGSGYTF. CDR3 bases: TGTGCCAGCAGCCGCCCGACAGGGTCCGGCTACACCTTC.

Points on this clone: Its ends do not fully match the called genes, so a read error is possible. In nucleotides, the CDR3 is TGTGCCTGGAGTGTGGTGGGACTTTCCGTCTTC. Translating gives CAWSVVGLSVF. This chain links TRBV30 with TRBJ2-1, with D tentatively TRBD2 (6 bases). The CDR3 has 11 amino acids. Germline CDR1 and CDR2: GTSNPN and SVGIG (reference sequence).

V and J are TRBV10-1 and TRBJ2-3; tentative D call: TRBD2 (5 bases). CDR3 size: 13 residues. V was cut by 8 bases and J by 1 base, with 10 bases left in between. CDR1 and CDR2 (germline): WNHNN, SYGVQD (reference sequence). The CDR3 here is CASSGEGTDTQYF. Written as DNA, the CDR3 is TGCGCCAGCTCCGGGGAAGGCACAGATACGCAGTATTTT.

This clone was found a few times. The CDR3 nucleotides are TGTGCCAGCAGCCTTTGGAGTAGGGGGAACAATGAGCAGTTCTTC. Residues: CASSLWSRGNNEQFF. This chain joins TRBV4-2 and TRBJ2-1, with D tentatively TRBD1 (6 bases). Germline lookup yields CDR1 LGHNA and CDR2 YNFKEQ. This CDR3 is 15 amino acids long. V lost 4 bases to trimming and J lost 5 bases, with 15 bases between them.

J is TRBJ1-5 and V is TRBV19; D unresolved. Looked up from germline, CDR1 is LNHDA and CDR2 is SQIVND (reference sequence). With 5 bases removed from V and 2 bases from J, the gap between germline ends came to 16 bases. This CDR3 spans 16 amino acids. The CDR3 region has the DNA TGTGCCAGTAGTGGAGGTTCAGTAGTAGGCAATCAGCCCCAGCATTTT. Translation: CASSGGSVVGNQPQHF.

This clone was picked up one time. The V gene is TRBV19, the J gene TRBJ1-2; D not certain. Germline loops: CDR1 LNHDA, CDR2 SQIVND (reference sequence). Trimming stripped 8 bases from V and 2 bases from J, with 15 bases between. The CDR3 is 14 amino acids. CDR3: CASGFSTTNYGYTF. DNA of the CDR3: TGTGCCAGTGGGTTCTCGACAACCAACTATGGCTACACCTTC.

The V call is TRBV27, the J call TRBJ2-3; D is perhaps TRBD2 (5 bases). V was pared by 4 bases and J by 5 bases, with 16 bases between. Germline CDR1 MNHEY, CDR2 SMNVEV (reference sequence). This CDR3 has 15 residues. CDR3 in amino acids: CASSSTRLEGDTQYF. In DNA form, the CDR3 reads TGTGCCAGCAGTTCTACTCGTCTAGAGGGAGATACGCAGTATTTT.

The genes are TRBV7-9 and TRBJ1-5; D is unresolved. This CDR3 comprises 13 residues. Germline V gene data show CDR1 as SEHNR and CDR2 as FQNEAQ (reference sequence). V was clipped by 5 bases and J by 4 bases, with 9 bases between them. The DNA of the CDR3 is TGTGCCAGCAGCGCCGGCGGGAATCAGCCCCAGCATTTT. It encodes CASSAGGNQPQHF. The whole variable domain, remainder taken from reference TRBV7-9 and TRBJ1-5, is DTGVSQNPRHKITKRGQNVTFRCDPISEHNRLYWYRQTLGQGPEFLTYFQNEAQLEKSRLLSDRFSAERPKGSFSTLEIQRTEQGDSAMYLCASSAGGNQPQHFGDGTRLSIL.

This clone was detected a few times. The CDR3 nucleotides read TGTGCCAGCAGTTTATCACGACTGGGGCATCAGCCCCAGCATTTT. Residues: CASSLSRLGHQPQHF. The chain links TRBV28 to TRBJ1-5, with D possibly matching TRBD1 (5 bases). The CDR3 length is 15 residues. CDR1 and CDR2 (germline): MDHEN, SYDVKM. The V end was cut by 1 base, the J end by 5 bases, with 12 bases between.

The chain combines TRBV5-1 with TRBJ2-2; tentatively, D is TRBD1 (5 bases). The V end was cut by 4 bases, the J end by 4 bases, with 20 bases between. Germline lookup yields CDR1 SGHRS and CDR2 YFSETQ. This CDR3 region has 17 residues. The CDR3 region is CASSPSGLRAATGELFF. The CDR3 bases are TGCGCCAGCAGCCCGTCGGGCCTCAGGGCGGCCACCGGGGAGCTGTTTTTT.

The chain carries TRBV27 and TRBJ1-2; the match to TRBD1 covers 7 bases. Per germline, CDR1 MNHEY and CDR2 SMNVEV (reference sequence). V was clipped by 6 bases and J by 3 bases; unmatched bases: 4. The CDR3 covers 13 residues. CDR3 region: CASRITGDYGYTF. The CDR3 coding sequence is TGTGCCAGCAGGATAACAGGGGACTATGGCTACACCTTC.

A single count supports this clone. The chain carries TRBV6-1 and TRBJ2-3, with D possibly being TRBD2 (5 bases). The germline V gene encodes CDR1 MNHNS and CDR2 SASEGT. V gave up 8 bases and J gave up 2 bases, with 17 bases separating them. CDR3 length equals 15 residues. Written as DNA, the CDR3 is TGTGCCAGCCGAGGGTCAGAGTACTTCACAGATACGCAGTATTTT. As protein: CASRGSEYFTDTQYF.

This chain links TRBV7-2 with TRBJ2-7, with 11 bases that match TRBD2. V shed 5 bases, J shed 5 bases, and the junction held 8 bases outside the gene matches. CDR1 SGHTA and CDR2 FQGNSA come from the germline V gene. CDR3 size: 15 residues. CDR3 DNA sequence: TGTGCCAGCAGCGGAACTAGCGGGAGATTCGACGAGCAGTACTTC. Residues: CASSGTSGRFDEQYF.

The chain joins TRBV6-5 to TRBJ2-5, with 7 bases that match TRBD1. There are 15 residues in the CDR3. Germline CDR1 and CDR2: MNHEY and SVGAGI. The ends lost 5 bases at V and 1 base at J; junction bases unmatched: 7. The CDR3 DNA reads as TGTGCCAGCAGTACGCGGACAGGCGGCCAAGAGACCCAGTACTTC. It yields the protein CASSTRTGGQETQYF.

The chain employs TRBV12-5 and TRBJ1-5; the D gene is possibly TRBD1 (5 bases). CDR3 length: 19 amino acids. Trimming removed 3 bases at V and 0 bases at J, with 21 bases between. Germline-derived CDR1 and CDR2 are LGHNT and FRNRAP. The CDR3 sequence: CASGLSVVGGRYSNQPQHF. In nucleotides, the CDR3 is TGTGCTAGTGGTTTAAGTGTAGTCGGGGGGAGGTATAGCAATCAGCCCCAGCATTTT.

The chain carries TRBV4-2 and TRBJ2-6, with 7 bases lining up with TRBD1. The CDR3 is 19 residues long. V trimming: 3 bases; J trimming: 0 bases; junction bases outside the gene matches: 11. The germline CDR1 and CDR2 sequences are LGHNA and YNFKEQ. For the CDR3, the DNA is TGTGCCAGCAGCCATGTCCGGGACAGCCCTTTCTCTGGGGCCAACGTCCTGACTTTC. Its translation: CASSHVRDSPFSGANVLTF.

The rearrangement joins TRBV29-1 to TRBJ2-3; the D is unclear. Germline CDR1 is SQVTM and CDR2 is ANQGSEA. This CDR3 region has 15 residues. Trimming removed 6 bases at V and 1 base at J, with 17 bases between. This CDR3 is CSVLLSSIGTDTQYF. Here the CDR3 DNA reads TGCAGCGTGCTCCTTTCCTCTATAGGCACAGATACGCAGTATTTT.

This chain links TRBV9 with TRBJ1-4, with D possibly being TRBD1 (6 bases). V dropped 0 bases and J dropped 8 bases, with 14 bases sitting between them. Germline values: CDR1 SGDLS, CDR2 YYNGEE. The CDR3 is made up of 15 amino acids. In DNA, the CDR3 is TGTGCCAGCAGCGTAGAAGCGGGGGCTAGCGAAAAACTGTTTTTT. Translation gives CASSVEAGASEKLFF.

This clone came up a few times. The chain employs TRBV10-2 and TRBJ1-2; 10 nucleotides match TRBD1. The CDR3 runs 14 residues. Germline CDR1 WSHSY, CDR2 SAAADI. Germline trimming cut 6 bases from V and 6 bases from J; bases unmatched to any gene: 7. The CDR3 protein is CASRATGGAHGYTF. In DNA, the CDR3 is TGCGCCAGCAGGGCGACAGGGGGCGCGCATGGCTACACCTTC.

The CDR3 region has the DNA TGTGCCAGCAGCCCCTTCGGGCGGAGGACCTACAATGAGCAGTTCTTC. This codes for CASSPFGRRTYNEQFF. The chain couples TRBV7-9 to TRBJ2-1; tentatively, D is TRBD2 (5 bases). There are 16 residues in the CDR3. Germline V gives CDR1 SEHNR, CDR2 FQNEAQ (reference sequence). The ends were cut back, 5 bases at V and 2 bases at J, with 16 bases in the middle.

The table lists this clone with a count of one. The V gene is TRBV5-1, the J gene TRBJ2-3; 7 nucleotides agree with TRBD1. Germline V gene data show CDR1 as SGHRS and CDR2 as YFSETQ. The ends lost 4 bases at V and 5 bases at J; junction bases unmatched: 10. The CDR3 sequence is 15 residues long. The CDR3 DNA is TGCGCCAGCAGCCCGACAGGGATTGGCGAAGATACGCAGTATTTT. Its translation is CASSPTGIGEDTQYF.

The rearrangement joins TRBV11-2 to TRBJ2-7; D gene ambiguous. The CDR3 has 14 amino acids. Germline V gene sequence: CDR1 SGHAT, CDR2 FQNNGV. V lost 3 bases to trimming and J lost 2 bases, with 11 bases between them. CDR3 sequence (DNA): TGTGCCAGCAGCTTCCTCCTCCTACCCTACGAGCAGTACTTC. It specifies CASSFLLLPYEQYF.

This chain uses TRBV27 with TRBJ2-1, with 8 bases aligning to TRBD2. CDR3 size: 14 residues. In germline, CDR1 is MNHEY, CDR2 SMNVEV (reference sequence). Trimming removed 6 bases from V and 8 bases from J; junction bases left unmatched: 9. The CDR3 sequence: CASRSGGPSDEQFF. The CDR3 nucleotides read TGTGCCAGCAGGAGCGGGGGCCCGAGCGATGAGCAGTTCTTC.